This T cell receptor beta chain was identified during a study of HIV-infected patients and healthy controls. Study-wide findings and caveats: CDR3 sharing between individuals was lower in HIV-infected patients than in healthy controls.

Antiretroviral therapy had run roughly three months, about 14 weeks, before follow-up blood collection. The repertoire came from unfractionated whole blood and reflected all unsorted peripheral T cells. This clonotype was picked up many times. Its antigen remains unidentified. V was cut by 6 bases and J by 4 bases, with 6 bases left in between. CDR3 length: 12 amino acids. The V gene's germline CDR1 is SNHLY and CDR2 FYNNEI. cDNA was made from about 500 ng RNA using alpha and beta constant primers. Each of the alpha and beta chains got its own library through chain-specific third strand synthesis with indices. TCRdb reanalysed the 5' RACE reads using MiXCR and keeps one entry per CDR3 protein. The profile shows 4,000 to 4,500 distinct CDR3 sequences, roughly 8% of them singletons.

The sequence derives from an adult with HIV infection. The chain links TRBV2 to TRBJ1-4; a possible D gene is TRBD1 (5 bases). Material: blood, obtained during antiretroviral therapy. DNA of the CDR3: TGTGCCAGCAGGGGGGGTAATGAAAAACTGTTTTTT. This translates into CASRGGNEKLFF.